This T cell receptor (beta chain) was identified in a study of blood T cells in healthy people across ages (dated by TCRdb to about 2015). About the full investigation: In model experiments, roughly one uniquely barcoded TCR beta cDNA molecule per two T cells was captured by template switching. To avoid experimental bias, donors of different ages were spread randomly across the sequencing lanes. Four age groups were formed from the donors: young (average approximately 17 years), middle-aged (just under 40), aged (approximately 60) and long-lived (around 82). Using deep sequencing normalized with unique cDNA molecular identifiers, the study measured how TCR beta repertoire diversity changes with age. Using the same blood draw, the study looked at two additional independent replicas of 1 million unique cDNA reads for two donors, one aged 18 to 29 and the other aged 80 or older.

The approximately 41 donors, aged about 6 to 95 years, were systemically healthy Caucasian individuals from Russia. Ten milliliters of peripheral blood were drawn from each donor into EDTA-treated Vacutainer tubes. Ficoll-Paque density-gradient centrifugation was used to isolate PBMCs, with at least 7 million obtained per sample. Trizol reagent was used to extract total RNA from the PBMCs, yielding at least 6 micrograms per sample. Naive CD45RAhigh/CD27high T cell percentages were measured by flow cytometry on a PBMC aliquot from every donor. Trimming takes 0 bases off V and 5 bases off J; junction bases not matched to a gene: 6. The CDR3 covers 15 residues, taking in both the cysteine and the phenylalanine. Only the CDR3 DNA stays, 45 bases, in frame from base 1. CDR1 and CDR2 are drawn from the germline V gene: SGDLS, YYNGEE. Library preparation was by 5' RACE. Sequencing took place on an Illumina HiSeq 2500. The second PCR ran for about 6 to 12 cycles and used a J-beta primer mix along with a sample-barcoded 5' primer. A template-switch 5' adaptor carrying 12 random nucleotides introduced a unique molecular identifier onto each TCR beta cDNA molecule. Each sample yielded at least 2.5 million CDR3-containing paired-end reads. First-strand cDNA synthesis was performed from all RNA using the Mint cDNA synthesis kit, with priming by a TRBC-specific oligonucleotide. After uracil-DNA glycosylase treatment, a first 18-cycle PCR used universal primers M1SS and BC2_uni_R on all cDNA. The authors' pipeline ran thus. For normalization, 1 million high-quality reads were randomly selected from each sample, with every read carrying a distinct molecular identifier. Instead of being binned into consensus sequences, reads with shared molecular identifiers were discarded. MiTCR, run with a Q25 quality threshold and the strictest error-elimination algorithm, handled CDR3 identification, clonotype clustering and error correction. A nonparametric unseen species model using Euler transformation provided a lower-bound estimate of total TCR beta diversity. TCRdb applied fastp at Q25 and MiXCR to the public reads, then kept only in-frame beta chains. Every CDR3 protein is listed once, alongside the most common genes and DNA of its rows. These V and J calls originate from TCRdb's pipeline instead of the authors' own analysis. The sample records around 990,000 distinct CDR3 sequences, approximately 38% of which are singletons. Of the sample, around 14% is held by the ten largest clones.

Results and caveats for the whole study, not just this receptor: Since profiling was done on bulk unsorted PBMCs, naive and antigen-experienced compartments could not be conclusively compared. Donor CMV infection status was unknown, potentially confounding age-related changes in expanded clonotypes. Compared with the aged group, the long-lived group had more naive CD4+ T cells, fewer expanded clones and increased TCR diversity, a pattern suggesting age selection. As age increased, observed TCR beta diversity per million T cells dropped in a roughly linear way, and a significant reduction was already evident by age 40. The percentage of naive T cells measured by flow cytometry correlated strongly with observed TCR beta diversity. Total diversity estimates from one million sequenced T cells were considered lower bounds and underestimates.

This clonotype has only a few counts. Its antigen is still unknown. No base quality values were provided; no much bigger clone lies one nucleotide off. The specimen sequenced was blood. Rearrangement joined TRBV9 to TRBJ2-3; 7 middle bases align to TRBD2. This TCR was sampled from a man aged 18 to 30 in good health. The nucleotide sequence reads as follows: TGTGCCAGCAGCGTAGACGGCAGGGAGGGAGATACGCAGTATTTT. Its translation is CASSVDGREGDTQYF. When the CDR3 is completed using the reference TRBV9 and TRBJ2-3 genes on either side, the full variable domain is DSGVTQTPKHLITATGQRVTLRCSPRSGDLSVYWYQQSLDQGLQFLIQYYNGEERAKGNILERFSAQQFPDLHSELNLSSLELGDSALYFCASSVDGREGDTQYFGPGTRLTVL.